The present T cell receptor beta chain was sequenced within a study of blood T cell repertoires in COVID-19. Only in-frame clones appear in the TCRdb table, and some are missing; sequencing was by immunoSEQ multiplex PCR. This table has 70,000 to 95,000 clones, roughly 90% appearing once. The CDR3 loop spans 15 amino acids. The germline CDR1 and CDR2 sequences are SGHKS and YYEKEE (reference sequence). Trimming at V came to 3 bases and at J to 2 bases, leaving 6 bases not matched to a gene. The clonotype was recovered from a man between 50 and 59 years old with acute or convalescent COVID-19. The sequenced material came from peripheral blood. The chain recombines TRBV5-5 with TRBJ1-2, with 8 nucleotides matching TRBD1. The CDR3 is CASSWGTGGNYGYTF. In nucleotides, the CDR3 is TGTGCCAGCAGCTGGGGGACAGGCGGAAACTATGGCTACACCTTC.